This T cell receptor beta chain comes out of a study of blood T cells in healthy people across ages. Study-wide results and limits: Relative to aged donors, long-lived donors carried more naive CD4+ cells and displayed higher diversity.

Worth noting for this clonotype: Its cognate antigen is unknown.

Through a sample-barcoded 5' primer and a J-beta primer mix, a second PCR was run for roughly 7 to 12 cycles. A single record per CDR3 protein comes from TCRdb applying MiXCR to the 5' RACE reads. The table lists 500,000 to 550,000 distinct CDR3 sequences, approximately 25% of them singletons. The germline CDR1 and CDR2 sequences are LGHNA and YSLEER. J lost 0 bases, V lost 3 bases, and 3 bases had no gene match. The CDR3 has 15 amino acids. The same sample was also studied in work on T cells of mothers and their children. That source notes: Mothers gave over 9 million TCR beta CDR3 reads each, and children several million each.

Sequenced sample: blood. The chain joins TRBV4-3 to TRBJ2-3, with 7 bases fitting TRBD1. This TCR came from a boy aged 5-17 years in good health. The CDR3 sequence is CASSQNRGSTDTQYF. The CDR3 DNA follows: TGCGCCAGCAGCCAGAACAGGGGTAGCACAGATACGCAGTATTTT.